Below are 4 T cell receptor beta chains sequenced from a single sample in a study of blood T cell repertoires in COVID-19. This table comes from immunoSEQ multiplex PCR, and its TCRdb copy is limited to in-frame clones, with some not included. The sample holds about 270,000 clones, 75% to 90% seen once. The sample comprised peripheral blood. These receptors all stem from a middle-aged man with acute or convalescent COVID-19.

The chain uses TRBV19 and TRBJ2-1, with 10 bases aligning to TRBD2. The CDR3 is 15 residues long. The V and J ends lost 3 bases and 6 bases, in that order; junction bases with no gene match: 5. The germline V gene has CDR1 LNHDA and CDR2 SQIVND (reference sequence). The CDR3 DNA sequence: TGTGCCAGTAGTATCTGGACTAGCGGTATCAATGAGCAGTTCTTC. Protein sequence: CASSIWTSGINEQFF.

V gene TRBV6-1 combines with J gene TRBJ2-6; the D is unclear. V was clipped by 1 base and J by 0 bases, with 7 bases between them. Germline V gene lookup returns CDR1 MNHNS and CDR2 SASEGT. This CDR3 spans 16 amino acids. CDR3 protein: CASSEVGNSGANVLTF. The CDR3 DNA sequence: TGTGCCAGCAGTGAAGTTGGCAACTCTGGGGCCAACGTCCTGACTTTC.

The V gene is TRBV3-1 (or the pseudogene TRBV3-2), the J gene TRBJ1-2; possibly TRBD1 for D (6 bases). V lost 4 bases and J 7 bases, leaving 16 bases between the germline ends. CDR3 size: 14 residues. Germline CDR1 is LGHDT and CDR2 is YNNKEL (reference sequence). The chain's CDR3 is CASSPTGRTLGYTF. The CDR3 nucleotides are TGTGCCAGCAGCCCAACAGGGCGTACTCTTGGCTACACCTTC.

The chain is built from TRBV11-3 and TRBJ2-5; D not resolved. V lost 5 bases and J lost 5, with 18 bases in between. This CDR3 spans 15 amino acids. The V gene's germline CDR1 is SGHNT and CDR2 YENEEA. The DNA for the CDR3 is TGTGCCAGCAGCCAAGACTTCGAGCCCCGGGAGACCCAGTACTTC. Amino acid sequence: CASSQDFEPRETQYF.